Described below is a single T cell receptor (beta chain) sequence and its context. Measured with immunoSEQ multiplex PCR; TCRdb has only the in-frame clones, and not every one. The sample holds about 85,000 clones, more than 90% seen once. The sample belongs to a study of T cell responses to AZD1222 COVID-19 vaccine. The V gene lost 1 base and the J gene lost 0 bases, with 4 bases spanning the gap. The CDR3 is 14 residues long. Germline values: CDR1 SGHDT, CDR2 YYEEEE. V is TRBV5-6 and J is TRBJ1-4; D remains unclear. The specimen was peripheral blood, collected on day 0 of AZD1222 vaccination. The sequence derives from an adult in good health. The CDR3 spells CASSLIATNEKLFF. Here the CDR3 DNA reads TGTGCCAGCAGCTTGATTGCAACTAATGAAAAACTGTTTTTT. Supplemented by reference TRBV5-6 and TRBJ1-4, the full variable domain reads DAGVTQSPTHLIKTRGQQVTLRCSPKSGHDTVSWYQQALGQGPQFIFQYYEEEERQRGNFPDRFSGHQFPNYSSELNVNALLLGDSALYLCASSLIATNEKLFFGSGTQLSVL.